The TCR beta chain described here comes from a study of post-analysis software for immune sequencing data (dated by TCRdb to about 2015). Looking at the study overall: Relapsing-remitting, secondary progressive and progressive-relapsing multiple sclerosis were recorded as disease courses, and subtype annotation was lacking for some patients. A subset of samples was prepared in parallel using single-end sample barcoding, then pooled and co-amplified after Illumina adapter ligation. The patient repertoires were compared against more than 10 previously published healthy control repertoires obtained from donors aged about 6 to 27 years.

The library came from PCR. Sequenced using an Illumina HiSeq 2500. To reduce PCR and sequencing biases, unique molecular identifiers were incorporated into the TCR beta cDNA libraries. Approximately 500,000 cDNA molecules were obtained for every 1 to 10 million input T cells, so each molecule roughly corresponded to one T cell. The patient libraries were prepared and sequenced using the same protocol as the earlier healthy control dataset. Within a given batch, samples were prepared together, multiplexed and sequenced on the same HiSeq lane. In the paper's pipeline: MIGEC was used to process the raw barcoded reads, and molecular identifier groups with only a single read were discarded before consensus assembly and CDR3 extraction. VDJtools was used for post-analysis of the clonotype tables, and diversity was normalized by down-sampling every dataset to the size of the smallest sample. Repertoire overlap clustering matched CDR3 amino acid but not nucleotide sequences to correct batch-related cross-sample contamination. TCRdb itself trimmed the public reads at Q25 with fastp, ran MiXCR and retained productive beta chains. Every distinct CDR3 protein forms one entry, paired with its most common genes and DNA. TCRdb assigned the V and J calls; the authors' analysis was not used. The sample table contains hundreds of thousands of distinct CDR3 sequences; only one count was recorded for around 27% of them. The ten most abundant clones make up roughly 0.53% of the sample.

Findings and caveats that apply to the study as a whole: The multiple sclerosis patient group was slightly younger than the control group. Compared with controls, multiple sclerosis patients had significantly lower normalized Chao1 diversity, a finding suggesting substantial peripheral T-cell clonal expansion. A few TRBV segments, including TRBV5-6, TRBV5-1 and TRBV20-1, were significantly more frequent in patients than controls. Direct clustering with F measure revealed strong co-clustering of samples prepared in the same batch, which led to a batch-effect correction.

V is pared back by 0 bases and J by 0 bases, with 9 bases lying between the germline termini. The CDR3, cysteine through phenylalanine, is 15 amino acids long. Only the CDR3 DNA stays, 45 bases, in frame from base 1. CDR1 and CDR2, looked up from the germline V gene, are SGHRS and YFSETQ. To demonstrate the VDJtools post-analysis software, TCR beta repertoires were profiled from the peripheral blood of 13 young patients with multiple sclerosis. The multiple sclerosis patients were children and adolescents ranging in age from roughly 6 to 15 years. This clonotype was found a few times. What this receptor recognizes is not known. Base qualities are missing; no much larger clone stands one base away.

This receptor was taken from a girl aged 5-17 years with multiple sclerosis. Input material: blood. Recombination connected TRBV5-1 to TRBJ1-1; there is no confident call for the D gene. DNA sequence: TGCGCCAGCAGCTTGGTTTGGAATATGAACACTGAAGCTTTCTTT. Its protein is CASSLVWNMNTEAFF.